At least ten counts were recorded for the clone carrying this T cell receptor (beta chain). Its antigen is unknown. Read coverage stops 3 residues before the CDR3 terminus; the germline J gene supplies the remainder. This entry comes from a study of T cell clonality in common variable immunodeficiency. Notes on the study in general: Links between repertoire features and CVID complications were heterogeneity-limited. CVID subjects had higher TCRbeta clonality than healthy controls, most marked in about a third.

The germline CDR1 and CDR2 sequences are DFQATT and SNEGSKA (reference sequence). This CDR3 has 15 amino acids. Trimming at V came to 0 bases and at J to 4 bases, leaving 7 bases not matched to a gene. Produced via immunoSEQ multiplex PCR; TCRdb's table is partial and in-frame only. The sample yields about 81,000 clones, without any singletons. The TCR sequence derives from a person aged 18 to 69 in good health. The chain employs TRBV20-1 and TRBJ1-2, with 8 bases that match TRBD1. Input material: peripheral blood mononuclear cells. The CDR3 DNA, read in part, is TGCAGTGCTAGAGAGGGGGGACAGGCTCGCTATGGC. Translating gives CSAREGGQARYG. The full CDR3 reads CSAREGGQARYGYTF.